This note documents a single TCR beta chain sequence. It has no known antigen specificity. Per-nucleotide qualities are absent, and no much larger clonotype sits a single base away. The 35 to 40 donors, aged roughly 6 to 100 years, were systemically healthy Caucasian individuals from Russia. Each donor gave 9 to 10 milliliters of peripheral blood, collected into EDTA-treated Vacutainer tubes. Ficoll-Paque density-gradient centrifugation was used to isolate PBMCs, with at least 7 million obtained per sample. Trizol reagent was used to extract total RNA from PBMCs, with at least 6 micrograms per sample. The percentages of naive CD45RAhigh/CD27high T cells were determined by flow cytometry on a PBMC aliquot from every donor. The data belong to a study of blood T cells in healthy people across ages (dated by TCRdb to 2013 to 2016). With regard to the full study: Template switching captured roughly one uniquely barcoded TCR beta cDNA molecule per two T cells in model experiments. Using deep sequencing normalized with unique cDNA molecular identifiers, the study measured how TCR beta repertoire diversity changes with age. The donors were divided into four age groups: young (average 16 years), middle-aged (roughly 40), aged (roughly 66) and long-lived (more than 75). To avoid experimental bias, donors of different ages were distributed randomly across sequencing lanes. Using the same blood draw, the study looked at two additional independent replicas of 1 million unique cDNA reads for two donors, one aged 18 to 30 and the other aged 80 or older.

Preparation of the library involved 5' RACE. A second PCR of about 6 to 11 cycles was run with a J-beta primer mix and a sample-barcoded 5' primer. Each TCR beta cDNA molecule received a unique molecular identifier from a template-switch 5' adaptor carrying 12 random nucleotides. Each sample yielded at least 2.5 million CDR3-containing paired-end reads. The Mint cDNA synthesis kit, primed by a TRBC-specific oligonucleotide, was used to synthesize first-strand cDNA from all RNA. Following uracil-DNA glycosylase treatment, all cDNA underwent a first 18-cycle PCR with the universal primers M1SS and BC2_uni_R. The paper's processing steps were these. For normalization, 1 million high-quality reads, each with a distinct molecular identifier, were randomly selected from each sample. Instead of being binned into consensus sequences, reads with shared molecular identifiers were discarded. MiTCR, run with a Q25 quality threshold and the strictest error-elimination algorithm, handled CDR3 identification, clonotype clustering and error correction. A nonparametric unseen species model with Euler transformation was used to estimate lower-bound total TCR beta diversity. TCRdb trimmed the raw reads at Q25, called clones with MiXCR and kept productive beta chains. Rows are combined by CDR3 protein, so each entry shows the most common genes and DNA. The V and J calls and clone size come from TCRdb's table, not from the authors' own analysis. The sample has some 1,800,000 distinct CDR3 sequences on record, around 40% of them singletons. Clones ranked in the top ten supply about 21% of the sample.

Findings and caveats that apply to the study as a whole: Conclusive comparison of naive and antigen-experienced compartments was prevented by the profiling of bulk unsorted PBMCs. Because donor CMV infection status was unknown, age-related changes in expanded clonotypes were potentially confounded. Estimates of total diversity from one million sequenced T cells were regarded as lower bounds and underestimates. Observed TCR beta diversity per million T cells fell roughly linearly with age, and a significant reduction was already apparent by age roughly 40. A strong correlation was found between observed TCR beta diversity and the percentage of naive T cells measured by flow cytometry. Compared with the aged group, the long-lived group had more naive CD4+ T cells, fewer expanded clones and increased TCR diversity, a pattern suggesting age selection.

Based on the germline V gene (reference sequence), the CDR1 and CDR2 sequences are SEHNR and FQNEAQ. Counted from cysteine to phenylalanine, this CDR3 has 15 amino acids. Here the CDR3 DNA is all that survives: 45 bases in frame from base 1. V is pared back by 5 bases and J by 5 bases, with 19 bases lying between the germline termini. This clonotype was obtained from a human donor in good health. The sequencing input was blood. This chain joins TRBV7-9 to TRBJ2-7, with the D gene not clear enough to name. The DNA sequence reads TGTGCCAGCAGCCCCCGTGTTGGTTCGATCCACGAGCAGTACTTC. This encodes CASSPRVGSIHEQYF.